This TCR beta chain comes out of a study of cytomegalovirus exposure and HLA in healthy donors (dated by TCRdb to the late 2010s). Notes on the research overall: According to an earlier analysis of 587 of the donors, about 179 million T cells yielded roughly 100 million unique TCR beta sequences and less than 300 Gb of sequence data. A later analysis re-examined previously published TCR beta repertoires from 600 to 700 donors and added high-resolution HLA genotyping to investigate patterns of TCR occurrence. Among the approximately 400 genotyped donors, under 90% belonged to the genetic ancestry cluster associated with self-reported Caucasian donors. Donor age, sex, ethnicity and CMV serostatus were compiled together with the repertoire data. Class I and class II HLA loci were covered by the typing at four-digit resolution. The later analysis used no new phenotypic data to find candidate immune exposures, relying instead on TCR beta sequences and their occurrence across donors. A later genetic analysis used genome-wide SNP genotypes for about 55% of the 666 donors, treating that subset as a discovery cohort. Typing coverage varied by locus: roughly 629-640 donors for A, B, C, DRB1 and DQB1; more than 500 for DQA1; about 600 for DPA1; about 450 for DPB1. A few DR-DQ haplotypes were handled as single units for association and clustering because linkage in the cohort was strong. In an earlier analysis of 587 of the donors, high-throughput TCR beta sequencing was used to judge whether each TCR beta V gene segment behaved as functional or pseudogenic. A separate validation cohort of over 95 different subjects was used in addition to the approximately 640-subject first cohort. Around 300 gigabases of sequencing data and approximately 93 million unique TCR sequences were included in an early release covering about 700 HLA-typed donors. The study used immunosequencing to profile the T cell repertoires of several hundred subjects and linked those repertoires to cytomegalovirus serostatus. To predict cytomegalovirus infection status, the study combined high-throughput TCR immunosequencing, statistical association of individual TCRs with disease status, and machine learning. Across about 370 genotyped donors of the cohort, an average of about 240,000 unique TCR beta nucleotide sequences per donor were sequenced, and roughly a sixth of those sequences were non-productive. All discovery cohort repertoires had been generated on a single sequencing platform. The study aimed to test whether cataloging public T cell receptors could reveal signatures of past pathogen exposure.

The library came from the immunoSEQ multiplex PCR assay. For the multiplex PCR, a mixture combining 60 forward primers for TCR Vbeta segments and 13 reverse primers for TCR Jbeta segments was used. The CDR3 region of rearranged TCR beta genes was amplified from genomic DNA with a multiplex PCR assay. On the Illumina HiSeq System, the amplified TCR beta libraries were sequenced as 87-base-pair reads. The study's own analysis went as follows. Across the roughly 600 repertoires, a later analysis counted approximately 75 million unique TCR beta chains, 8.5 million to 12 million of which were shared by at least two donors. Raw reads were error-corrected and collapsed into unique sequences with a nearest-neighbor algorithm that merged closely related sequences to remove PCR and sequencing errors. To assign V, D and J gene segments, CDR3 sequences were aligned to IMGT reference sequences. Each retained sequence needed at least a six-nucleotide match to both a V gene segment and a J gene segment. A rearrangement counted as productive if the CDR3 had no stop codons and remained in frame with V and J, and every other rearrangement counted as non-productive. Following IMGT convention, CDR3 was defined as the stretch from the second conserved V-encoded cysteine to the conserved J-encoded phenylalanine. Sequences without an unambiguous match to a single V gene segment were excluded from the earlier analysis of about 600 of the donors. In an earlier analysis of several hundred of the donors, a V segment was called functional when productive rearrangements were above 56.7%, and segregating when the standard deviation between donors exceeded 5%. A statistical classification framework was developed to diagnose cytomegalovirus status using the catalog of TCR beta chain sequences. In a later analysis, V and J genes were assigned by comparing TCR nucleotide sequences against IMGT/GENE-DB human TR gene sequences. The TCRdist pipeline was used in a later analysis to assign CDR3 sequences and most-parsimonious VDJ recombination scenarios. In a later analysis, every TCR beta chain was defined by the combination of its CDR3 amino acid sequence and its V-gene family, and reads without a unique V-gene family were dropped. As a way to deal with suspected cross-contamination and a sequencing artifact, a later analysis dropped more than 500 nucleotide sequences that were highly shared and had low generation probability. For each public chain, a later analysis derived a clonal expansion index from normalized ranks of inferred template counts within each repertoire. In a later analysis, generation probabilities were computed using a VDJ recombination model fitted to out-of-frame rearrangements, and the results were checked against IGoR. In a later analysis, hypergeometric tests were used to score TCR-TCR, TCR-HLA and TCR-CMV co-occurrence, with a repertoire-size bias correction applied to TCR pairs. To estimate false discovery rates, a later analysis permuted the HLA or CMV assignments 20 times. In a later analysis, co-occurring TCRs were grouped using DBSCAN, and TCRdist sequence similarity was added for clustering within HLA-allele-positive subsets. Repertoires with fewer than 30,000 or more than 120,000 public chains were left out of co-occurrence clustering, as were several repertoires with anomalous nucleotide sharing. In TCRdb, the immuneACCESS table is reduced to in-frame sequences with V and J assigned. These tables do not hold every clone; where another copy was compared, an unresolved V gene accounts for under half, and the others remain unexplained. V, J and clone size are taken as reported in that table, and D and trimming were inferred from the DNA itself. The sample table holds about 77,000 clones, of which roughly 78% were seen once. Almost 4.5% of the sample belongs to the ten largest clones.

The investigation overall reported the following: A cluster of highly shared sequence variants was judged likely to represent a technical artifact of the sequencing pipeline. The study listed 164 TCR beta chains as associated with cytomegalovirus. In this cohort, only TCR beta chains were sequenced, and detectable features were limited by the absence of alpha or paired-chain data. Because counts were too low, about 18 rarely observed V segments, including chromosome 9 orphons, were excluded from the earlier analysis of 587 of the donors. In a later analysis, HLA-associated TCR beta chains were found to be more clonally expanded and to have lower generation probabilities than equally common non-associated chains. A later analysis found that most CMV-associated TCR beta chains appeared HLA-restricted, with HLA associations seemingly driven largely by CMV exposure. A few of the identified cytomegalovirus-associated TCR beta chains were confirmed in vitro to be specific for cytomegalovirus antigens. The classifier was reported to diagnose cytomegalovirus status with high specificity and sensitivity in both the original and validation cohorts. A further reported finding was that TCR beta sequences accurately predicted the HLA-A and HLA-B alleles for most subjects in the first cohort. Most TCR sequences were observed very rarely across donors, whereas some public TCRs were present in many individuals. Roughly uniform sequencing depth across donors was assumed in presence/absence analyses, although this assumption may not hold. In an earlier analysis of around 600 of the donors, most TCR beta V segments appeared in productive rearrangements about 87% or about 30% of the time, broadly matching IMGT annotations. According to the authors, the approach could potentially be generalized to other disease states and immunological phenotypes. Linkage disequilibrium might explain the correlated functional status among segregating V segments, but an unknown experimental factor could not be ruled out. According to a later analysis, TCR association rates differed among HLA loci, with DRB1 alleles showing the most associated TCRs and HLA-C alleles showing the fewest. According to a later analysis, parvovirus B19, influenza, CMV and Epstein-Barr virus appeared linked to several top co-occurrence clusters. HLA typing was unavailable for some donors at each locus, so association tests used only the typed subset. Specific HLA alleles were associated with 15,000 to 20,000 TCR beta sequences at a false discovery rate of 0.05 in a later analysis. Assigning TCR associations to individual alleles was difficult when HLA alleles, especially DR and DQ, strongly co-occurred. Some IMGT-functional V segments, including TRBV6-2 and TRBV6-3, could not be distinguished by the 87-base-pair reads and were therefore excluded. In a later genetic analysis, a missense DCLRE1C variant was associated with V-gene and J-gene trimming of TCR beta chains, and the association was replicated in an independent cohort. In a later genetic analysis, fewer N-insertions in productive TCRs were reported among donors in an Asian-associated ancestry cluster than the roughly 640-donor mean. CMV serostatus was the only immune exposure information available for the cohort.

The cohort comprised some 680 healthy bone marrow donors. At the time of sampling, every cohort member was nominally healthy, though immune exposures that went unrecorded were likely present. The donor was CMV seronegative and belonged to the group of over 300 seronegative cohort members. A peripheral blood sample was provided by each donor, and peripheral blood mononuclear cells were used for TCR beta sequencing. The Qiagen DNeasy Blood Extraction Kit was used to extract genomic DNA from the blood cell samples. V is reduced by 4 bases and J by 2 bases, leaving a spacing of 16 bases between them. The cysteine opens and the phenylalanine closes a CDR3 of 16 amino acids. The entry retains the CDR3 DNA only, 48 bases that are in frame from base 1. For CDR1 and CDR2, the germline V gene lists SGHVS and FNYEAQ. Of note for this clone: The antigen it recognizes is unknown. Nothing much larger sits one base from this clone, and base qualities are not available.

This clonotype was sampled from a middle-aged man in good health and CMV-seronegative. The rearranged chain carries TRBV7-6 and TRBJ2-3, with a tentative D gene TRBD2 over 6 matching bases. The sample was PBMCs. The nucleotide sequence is TGTGCCAGCAGCTGGATGGGCGGGACCTCCACAGATACGCAGTATTTT. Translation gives CASSWMGGTSTDTQYF.